The rows below give T cell receptor beta chains drawn from one sample of a study of vaccination effects on CD4 cells after COVID-19. Profiling relied on immunoSEQ multiplex PCR, and the TCRdb table lists in-frame clones only, not all of them. The sample consists of about 28,000 clones, more than 60% of them appearing once. The antigens of these receptors remain unknown. The source material was CD4+ T cells from PBMCs cultured with SARS-CoV-2 spike peptides, sampled before COVID-19 vaccination. These receptors all stem from a human donor who received a COVID-19 vaccine. Both conserved end residues are part of each CDR3. Fields, in order: J gene, V gene, D gene, clone size, CDR3 protein, CDR3 DNA. A D gene is named only where the DNA matches it firmly. Rows give clone size only sometimes, using once, few, many, or a class for an expanded clone.

j_call: TRBJ1-1
v_call: TRBV3-1/TRBV3-2
d_call: NA
clone_size: NA
cdr3_aa: CASSHRLLTKGTEAFF
cdr3_nt: TGTGCCAGCAGCCATCGCCTTCTAACGAAGGGGACTGAAGCTTTCTTT

j_call: TRBJ1-2
v_call: TRBV12-3/TRBV12-4
d_call: NA
clone_size: NA
cdr3_aa: CASSREGYGYTF
cdr3_nt: TGTGCCAGCAGCCGTGAGGGGTATGGCTACACCTTC

j_call: TRBJ1-5
v_call: TRBV7-2
d_call: NA
clone_size: NA
cdr3_aa: CASSRTGPFGNQPQHF
cdr3_nt: TGTGCCAGCAGTCGCACAGGGCCGTTTGGCAATCAGCCCCAGCATTTT

j_call: TRBJ1-2
v_call: TRBV10-3
d_call: NA
clone_size: NA
cdr3_aa: CAISELGGGRGGYTF
cdr3_nt: TGTGCCATCAGTGAGCTGGGCGGGGGGCGCGGCGGCTACACCTTC

j_call: TRBJ2-7
v_call: TRBV5-4
d_call: TRBD1
clone_size: few
cdr3_aa: CASSEGGQGGFGISYEQYF
cdr3_nt: TGTGCCAGCAGCGAGGGGGGACAGGGAGGTTTCGGTATTAGCTACGAGCAGTACTTC

j_call: TRBJ1-6
v_call: TRBV12-5
d_call: NA
clone_size: NA
cdr3_aa: CASGLSRGSPLHF
cdr3_nt: TGTGCTAGTGGTTTGTCGCGGGGTTCACCCCTCCACTTT

j_call: TRBJ2-4
v_call: TRBV2
d_call: NA
clone_size: once
cdr3_aa: CASSRDLNIQYF
cdr3_nt: TGTGCCAGCAGTAGGGACTTAAACATTCAGTACTTC

j_call: TRBJ2-1
v_call: TRBV28
d_call: NA
clone_size: NA
cdr3_aa: CASREGQGYVGEQFF
cdr3_nt: TGTGCCAGCAGGGAGGGGCAGGGGTACGTCGGTGAGCAGTTCTTC

j_call: TRBJ2-4
v_call: TRBV5-4
d_call: NA
clone_size: NA
cdr3_aa: CASSLEGTTNIQYF
cdr3_nt: TGTGCCAGCAGCTTGGAGGGCACAACAAACATTCAGTACTTC

j_call: TRBJ1-6
v_call: TRBV5-6
d_call: TRBD1
clone_size: NA
cdr3_aa: CASSLGTGGTYNSPLHF
cdr3_nt: TGTGCCAGCAGCTTGGGGACAGGTGGGACCTATAATTCACCCCTCCACTTT

j_call: TRBJ1-2
v_call: TRBV15
d_call: NA
clone_size: NA
cdr3_aa: CATSGFKPYGYTF
cdr3_nt: TGTGCCACCAGCGGGTTTAAGCCGTATGGCTACACCTTC

j_call: TRBJ1-2
v_call: TRBV10-3
d_call: NA
clone_size: NA
cdr3_aa: CAIGSGGHNYGYTF
cdr3_nt: TGTGCCATCGGGTCCGGGGGCCATAACTATGGCTACACCTTC

j_call: TRBJ1-1
v_call: TRBV5-1
d_call: NA
clone_size: NA
cdr3_aa: CASSAGDTEAFF
cdr3_nt: TGCGCCAGCAGCGCCGGGGACACTGAAGCTTTCTTT

j_call: TRBJ2-2
v_call: TRBV6-2/TRBV6-3
d_call: NA
clone_size: NA
cdr3_aa: CASSLRGFHTGELFF
cdr3_nt: TGTGCCAGCAGTCTTAGGGGGTTCCACACCGGGGAGCTGTTTTTT

j_call: TRBJ1-5
v_call: TRBV6-5
d_call: NA
clone_size: NA
cdr3_aa: CASSYDRNQPQHF
cdr3_nt: TGTGCCAGCAGTTACGACCGAAATCAGCCCCAGCATTTT

j_call: TRBJ1-2
v_call: TRBV18
d_call: TRBD1
clone_size: NA
cdr3_aa: CASSLQGRDYGYTF
cdr3_nt: TGTGCCAGCTCACTACAGGGGAGGGACTATGGCTACACCTTC

j_call: TRBJ2-7
v_call: TRBV19
d_call: TRBD2
clone_size: NA
cdr3_aa: CASSMGAGESYEQYF
cdr3_nt: TGTGCCAGTAGTATGGGAGCGGGAGAATCCTACGAGCAGTACTTC

j_call: TRBJ2-3
v_call: TRBV19
d_call: NA
clone_size: NA
cdr3_aa: CASSRTGSTDTQYF
cdr3_nt: TGTGCCAGTAGTCGCACAGGGAGCACAGATACGCAGTATTTT

j_call: TRBJ2-3
v_call: TRBV2
d_call: TRBD2
clone_size: NA
cdr3_aa: CASSERRLAGRTDTQYF
cdr3_nt: TGTGCCAGCAGTGAAAGGAGGCTAGCGGGACGCACAGATACGCAGTATTTT

j_call: TRBJ1-5
v_call: TRBV6-2/TRBV6-3
d_call: NA
clone_size: NA
cdr3_aa: CASSYSSFAGSLNQPQHF
cdr3_nt: TGTGCCAGCAGTTACTCTTCTTTTGCCGGAAGCTTAAATCAGCCCCAGCATTTT

j_call: TRBJ1-1
v_call: TRBV6-1
d_call: NA
clone_size: NA
cdr3_aa: CASSDAGVDGNTEAFF
cdr3_nt: TGTGCCAGCAGTGATGCGGGGGTCGATGGGAACACTGAAGCTTTCTTT

j_call: TRBJ2-1
v_call: TRBV4-2
d_call: TRBD2
clone_size: NA
cdr3_aa: CASSPTSGIVYNEQFF
cdr3_nt: TGTGCCAGCAGCCCCACTAGCGGGATAGTCTACAATGAGCAGTTCTTC

j_call: TRBJ2-3
v_call: TRBV3-1/TRBV3-2
d_call: NA
clone_size: NA
cdr3_aa: CASSLGHNTDTQYF
cdr3_nt: TGTGCCAGCAGCCTGGGACATAACACAGATACGCAGTATTTT

j_call: TRBJ2-3
v_call: TRBV6-1
d_call: NA
clone_size: NA
cdr3_aa: CASSEASGPYTDTQYF
cdr3_nt: TGTGCCAGCAGTGAAGCCTCGGGACCCTACACAGATACGCAGTATTTT

j_call: TRBJ1-2
v_call: TRBV28
d_call: NA
clone_size: NA
cdr3_aa: CASSMLGVLDYGYTF
cdr3_nt: TGTGCCAGCTCTATGTTAGGGGTCCTTGACTATGGCTACACCTTC

j_call: TRBJ2-1
v_call: TRBV9
d_call: TRBD2
clone_size: NA
cdr3_aa: CASSASGTSGGSSYNEQFF
cdr3_nt: TGTGCCAGCAGCGCCTCCGGGACTAGCGGGGGGAGCTCCTACAATGAGCAGTTCTTC

j_call: TRBJ2-1
v_call: TRBV7-6
d_call: TRBD2
clone_size: NA
cdr3_aa: CASSLSLVGSGRMWEQFF
cdr3_nt: TGTGCCAGCAGCTTATCCCTCGTGGGGAGCGGGAGAATGTGGGAGCAGTTCTTC

j_call: TRBJ2-7
v_call: TRBV4-1
d_call: NA
clone_size: NA
cdr3_aa: CASSQGRGTSSYEQYF
cdr3_nt: TGCGCCAGCAGCCAAGGACGCGGGACTTCCTCCTACGAGCAGTACTTC

j_call: TRBJ1-5
v_call: TRBV30
d_call: NA
clone_size: NA
cdr3_aa: CAWNTGPGQPQHF
cdr3_nt: TGTGCCTGGAACACAGGTCCGGGGCAGCCCCAGCATTTT

j_call: TRBJ2-3
v_call: TRBV4-2
d_call: NA
clone_size: NA
cdr3_aa: CASSQGLSDTQYF
cdr3_nt: TGTGCCAGCAGCCAAGGGCTTTCAGATACGCAGTATTTT

j_call: TRBJ1-1
v_call: TRBV3-1/TRBV3-2
d_call: NA
clone_size: NA
cdr3_aa: CASSQAGGVTEAFF
cdr3_nt: TGTGCCAGCAGCCAAGCCGGGGGGGTGACTGAAGCTTTCTTT

j_call: TRBJ2-1
v_call: TRBV5-4
d_call: TRBD1
clone_size: few
cdr3_aa: CASSLDRGTYNEQFF
cdr3_nt: TGTGCCAGCAGCTTGGACAGGGGTACTTACAATGAGCAGTTCTTC

j_call: TRBJ1-3
v_call: TRBV11-1
d_call: NA
clone_size: NA
cdr3_aa: CASSLLGISGNTIYF
cdr3_nt: TGTGCCAGCAGCTTACTTGGTATTTCCGGAAACACCATATATTTT

j_call: TRBJ2-7
v_call: TRBV5-1
d_call: NA
clone_size: once
cdr3_aa: CASSASYEQYF
cdr3_nt: TGCGCCAGCAGCGCCTCCTACGAGCAGTACTTC

j_call: TRBJ1-4
v_call: TRBV6-1
d_call: TRBD1
clone_size: few
cdr3_aa: CASSEDRTGEAFNEKLFF
cdr3_nt: TGTGCCAGCAGTGAAGATAGGACAGGGGAGGCCTTTAATGAAAAACTGTTTTTT

j_call: TRBJ2-1
v_call: TRBV21-1
d_call: NA
clone_size: few
cdr3_aa: CASTRRGLRNEQFF
cdr3_nt: TGTGCCAGCACCCGAAGGGGGTTAAGGAATGAGCAGTTCTTC

j_call: TRBJ1-3
v_call: TRBV7-2
d_call: TRBD1
clone_size: NA
cdr3_aa: CASSAKLLTGGSGNTIYF
cdr3_nt: TGTGCCAGCAGCGCAAAGCTACTGACAGGGGGCTCTGGAAACACCATATATTTT

j_call: TRBJ1-2
v_call: TRBV7-2
d_call: TRBD1
clone_size: few
cdr3_aa: CASSPEGQLYGYTF
cdr3_nt: TGTGCCAGCAGCCCAGAGGGACAGCTATATGGCTACACCTTC

j_call: TRBJ2-3
v_call: TRBV5-6
d_call: NA
clone_size: NA
cdr3_aa: CASKVLGLADTQYF
cdr3_nt: TGTGCCAGCAAGGTATTAGGGCTGGCAGATACGCAGTATTTT

j_call: TRBJ2-1
v_call: TRBV28
d_call: TRBD1
clone_size: NA
cdr3_aa: CASSSPATGAADEQFF
cdr3_nt: TGTGCCAGCAGTTCGCCAGCGACAGGGGCGGCGGATGAGCAGTTCTTC

j_call: TRBJ2-5
v_call: TRBV3-1/TRBV3-2
d_call: NA
clone_size: NA
cdr3_aa: CASSRRLPIFSETQYF
cdr3_nt: TGTGCCAGCAGCCGGCGGCTTCCCATTTTCTCTGAGACCCAGTACTTC

j_call: TRBJ1-2
v_call: TRBV6-1
d_call: NA
clone_size: NA
cdr3_aa: CASSEVGEPNYGYTF
cdr3_nt: TGTGCCAGCAGTGAAGTGGGGGAACCTAACTATGGCTACACCTTC

j_call: TRBJ1-2
v_call: TRBV18
d_call: TRBD1
clone_size: NA
cdr3_aa: CASSSTGTGDGYTF
cdr3_nt: TGTGCCAGCTCATCCACCGGGACAGGGGATGGCTACACCTTC

j_call: TRBJ1-5
v_call: TRBV19
d_call: NA
clone_size: once
cdr3_aa: CASSISSSNQPQHF
cdr3_nt: TGTGCCAGTAGTATTTCGAGTAGCAATCAGCCCCAGCATTTT

j_call: TRBJ2-1
v_call: TRBV30
d_call: TRBD2
clone_size: NA
cdr3_aa: CAWSVGLAGAYNEQFF
cdr3_nt: TGTGCCTGGAGTGTAGGACTAGCGGGCGCCTACAATGAGCAGTTCTTC

j_call: TRBJ2-2
v_call: TRBV7-2
d_call: NA
clone_size: NA
cdr3_aa: CASRGDANTGELFF
cdr3_nt: TGTGCCAGCAGGGGGGATGCGAACACCGGGGAGCTGTTTTTT

j_call: TRBJ1-2
v_call: TRBV3-1/TRBV3-2
d_call: NA
clone_size: NA
cdr3_aa: CASSQEEGLGGYTF
cdr3_nt: TGTGCCAGCAGCCAAGAGGAGGGATTAGGAGGCTACACCTTC

j_call: TRBJ2-3
v_call: TRBV5-1
d_call: NA
clone_size: NA
cdr3_aa: CASSATLDTQYF
cdr3_nt: TGCGCCAGCAGCGCCACTTTGGATACGCAGTATTTT

j_call: TRBJ2-7
v_call: TRBV28
d_call: NA
clone_size: NA
cdr3_aa: CASSKFVTASSYEQYF
cdr3_nt: TGTGCCAGCAGTAAGTTCGTGACGGCGAGTTCCTACGAGCAGTACTTC

j_call: TRBJ2-6
v_call: TRBV30
d_call: NA
clone_size: once
cdr3_aa: CAWSWRYTGANVLTF
cdr3_nt: TGTGCCTGGTCCTGGAGGTACACTGGGGCCAACGTCCTGACTTTC

j_call: TRBJ1-4
v_call: TRBV2
d_call: NA
clone_size: NA
cdr3_aa: CASSVSRVREKLFF
cdr3_nt: TGTGCCAGCAGTGTCAGTAGGGTGCGTGAAAAACTGTTTTTT

j_call: TRBJ2-7
v_call: TRBV30
d_call: NA
clone_size: NA
cdr3_aa: CAWGLGADYEQYF
cdr3_nt: TGTGCCTGGGGGTTGGGGGCCGACTACGAGCAGTACTTC

j_call: TRBJ1-3
v_call: TRBV5-8
d_call: NA
clone_size: NA
cdr3_aa: CASSLGASPGNTIYF
cdr3_nt: TGTGCCAGCAGCTTGGGGGCCAGCCCGGGAAACACCATATATTTT

j_call: TRBJ1-3
v_call: TRBV30
d_call: TRBD1
clone_size: once
cdr3_aa: CACLGDSSGNTIYF
cdr3_nt: TGTGCCTGTTTAGGGGACAGCTCTGGAAACACCATATATTTT

j_call: TRBJ2-1
v_call: TRBV6-2/TRBV6-3
d_call: NA
clone_size: once
cdr3_aa: CASSKVGRGEQFF
cdr3_nt: TGTGCCAGCAGTAAAGTGGGACGAGGTGAGCAGTTCTTC

j_call: TRBJ1-4
v_call: TRBV27
d_call: TRBD1
clone_size: NA
cdr3_aa: CASSRQGGEKLFF
cdr3_nt: TGTGCCAGCAGTAGACAGGGAGGCGAAAAACTGTTTTTT

j_call: TRBJ1-5
v_call: TRBV28
d_call: NA
clone_size: NA
cdr3_aa: CASSWRQGSSQPQHF
cdr3_nt: TGTGCCAGCAGTTGGCGGCAGGGGAGTAGCCAGCCCCAGCATTTT

j_call: TRBJ1-2
v_call: TRBV29-1
d_call: NA
clone_size: NA
cdr3_aa: CSTSDIYGYTF
cdr3_nt: TGCAGCACCTCGGACATCTATGGCTACACCTTC